The clone carrying this T cell receptor (beta chain) has a handful of counts. What it binds is unknown. The V gene's germline CDR1 is LGHDT and CDR2 YNNKEL (reference sequence). V was pared by 4 bases and J by 2 bases, with 7 bases of the junction left unmatched. The CDR3 loop spans 15 amino acids. The data belong to a study of neurological immune-mediated disorders. The study, taken as a whole, reports: Expansion of TCR clones was greatest in HTLV-1-associated myelopathy and smallest in multiple sclerosis, where it fell below that of healthy controls. The absence of shared CDR3 amino acid sequences among expanded clones across subjects suggests private repertoires in all groups.

cDNA synthesis was performed by 5'RACE with 10-nucleotide random UMIs. From the 5' RACE reads, TCRdb called clonotypes with MiXCR, one entry per CDR3 protein. The sample lists approximately 20,000 distinct CDR3 sequences; around 28% were seen once. This receptor was identified in a man in his forties or fifties with HTLV-1-associated myelopathy (HAM/TSP). Specimen: PBMCs. The chain has TRBV3-1 and TRBJ2-7; 8 nucleotides align to TRBD1. DNA for the CDR3: TGTGCCAGCAGCCCCCGACAGGGGCGGGCCTACGAGCAGTACTTC. As protein: CASSPRQGRAYEQYF.